The following is a T cell receptor (beta chain) sequence with its context. The antigen is unknown. Sequencing used immunoSEQ multiplex PCR; TCRdb keeps in-frame clones, though not all of them. Of roughly 60,000 clones in the sample, approximately 91% are singletons; the top ten hold 3.5% to 4%. CDR3 size: 15 residues. V shed 1 base and J 4 bases; nucleotides not matched to a gene: 5. Germline V gene sequence: CDR1 SNHLY, CDR2 FYNNEI. These data belong to a study of OX40 agonist ivuxolimab in advanced cancers. Study overall: Patients received ivuxolimab, an agonistic anti-OX40 (CD134) antibody. A partial response was reached by three patients: one with hepatocellular carcinoma and two with cutaneous melanoma. Study-level points and caveats: Expanded peripheral T cell antigen specificity was not determined.

Autoimmune disease history or systemic immunosuppression barred patients. The sequenced sample was CD4+ or CD8+ T cells sorted from blood, obtained in a trial of the OX40 agonist ivuxolimab. The receptor was isolated from an adult with an advanced solid tumor such as melanoma, head and neck, liver or kidney cancer. The J gene is TRBJ2-7, the V gene TRBV2; 9 nucleotides align to TRBD1. The CDR3 region is CASSEVGQGTYEQYF. The CDR3 DNA reads TGTGCCAGCAGTGAAGTGGGACAGGGTACTTACGAGCAGTACTTC. Complete variable domain (other parts from reference TRBV2 and TRBJ2-7): EPEVTQTPSHQVTQMGQEVILRCVPISNHLYFYWYRQILGQKVEFLVSFYNNEISEKSEIFDDQFSVERPDGSNFTLKIRSTKLEDSAMYFCASSEVGQGTYEQYFGPGTRLTVT.